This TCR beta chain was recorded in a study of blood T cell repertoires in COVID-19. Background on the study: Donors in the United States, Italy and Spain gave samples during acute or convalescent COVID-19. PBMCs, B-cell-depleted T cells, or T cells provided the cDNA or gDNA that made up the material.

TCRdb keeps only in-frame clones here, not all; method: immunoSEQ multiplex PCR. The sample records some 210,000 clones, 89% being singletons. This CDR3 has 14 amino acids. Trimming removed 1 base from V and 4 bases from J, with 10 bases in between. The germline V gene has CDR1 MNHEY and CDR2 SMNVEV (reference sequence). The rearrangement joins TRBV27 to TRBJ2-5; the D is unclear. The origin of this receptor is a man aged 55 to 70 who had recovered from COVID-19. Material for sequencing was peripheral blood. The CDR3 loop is CASSLYGTGETQYF. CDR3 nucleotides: TGTGCCAGCAGTTTATACGGAACGGGAGAGACCCAGTACTTC.